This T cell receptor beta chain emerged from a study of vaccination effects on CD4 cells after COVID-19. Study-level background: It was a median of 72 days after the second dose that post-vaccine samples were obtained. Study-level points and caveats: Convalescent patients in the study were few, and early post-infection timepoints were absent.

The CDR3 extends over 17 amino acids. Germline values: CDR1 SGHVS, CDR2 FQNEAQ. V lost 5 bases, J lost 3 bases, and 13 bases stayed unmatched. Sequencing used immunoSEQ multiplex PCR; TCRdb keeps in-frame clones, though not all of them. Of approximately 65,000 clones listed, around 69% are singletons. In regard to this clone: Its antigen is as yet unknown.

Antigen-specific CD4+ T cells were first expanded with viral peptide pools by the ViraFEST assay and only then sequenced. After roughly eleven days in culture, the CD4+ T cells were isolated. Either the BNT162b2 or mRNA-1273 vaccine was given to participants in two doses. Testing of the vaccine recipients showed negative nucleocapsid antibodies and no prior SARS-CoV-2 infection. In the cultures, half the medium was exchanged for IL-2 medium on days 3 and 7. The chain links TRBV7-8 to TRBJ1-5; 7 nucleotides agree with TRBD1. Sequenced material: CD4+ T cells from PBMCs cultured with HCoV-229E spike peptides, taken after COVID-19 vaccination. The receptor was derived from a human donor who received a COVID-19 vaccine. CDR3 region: CASSGIGTALVNQPQHF. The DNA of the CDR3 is TGTGCCAGCAGCGGGATTGGGACAGCTCTAGTCAATCAGCCCCAGCATTTT. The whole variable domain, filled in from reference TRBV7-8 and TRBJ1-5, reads GAGVSQSPRYKVAKRGQDVALRCDPISGHVSLFWYQQALGQGPEFLTYFQNEAQLDKSGLPSDRFFAERPEGSVSTLKIQRTQQEDSAVYLCASSGIGTALVNQPQHFGDGTRLSIL.